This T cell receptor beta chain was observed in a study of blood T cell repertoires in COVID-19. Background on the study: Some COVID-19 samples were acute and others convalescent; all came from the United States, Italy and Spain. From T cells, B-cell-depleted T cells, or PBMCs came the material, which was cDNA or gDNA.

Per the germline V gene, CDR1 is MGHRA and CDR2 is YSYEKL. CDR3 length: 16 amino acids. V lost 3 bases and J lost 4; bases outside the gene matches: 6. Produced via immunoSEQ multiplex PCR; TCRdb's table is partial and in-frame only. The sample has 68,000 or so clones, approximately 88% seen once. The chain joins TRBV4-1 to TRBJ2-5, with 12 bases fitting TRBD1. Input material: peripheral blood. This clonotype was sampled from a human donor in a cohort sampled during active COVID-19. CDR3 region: CASSQRGDRGRETQYF. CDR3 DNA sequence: TGCGCCAGCAGCCAGAGAGGGGACAGGGGGCGAGAGACCCAGTACTTC.